The 5 T cell receptor beta chains presented below share a single source sample, sequenced in a study of beta chain features in type 1 diabetes. Reverse transcribing all isolated RNA meant expressed TCRB transcripts were sequenced. Using immunoSEQ multiplex PCR, the repertoire was profiled, and TCRdb retains in-frame clones only, with some absent. The data show under 900,000 clones, roughly 15% seen once. Sequenced material: naive CD4+ T cells from blood. All receptors derive from a woman aged 18-29 years in good health.

This clone has just a few counts. The chain joins TRBV5-4 to TRBJ2-1, with 10 bases that match TRBD2. V trimming: 0 bases; J trimming: 9 bases; junction bases outside the gene matches: 9. This CDR3 region has 16 residues. Germline CDR1 is SGHNT and CDR2 is YYREEE (reference sequence). CDR3 coding DNA: TGTGCCAGCAGCTTGGGGACTAGCGGTCTTTGGGTTGAGCAGTTCTTC. Residues: CASSLGTSGLWVEQFF.

This clone was seen once. The chain joins TRBV19 to TRBJ1-5; D perhaps matches TRBD1 (5 bases). Germline assignment: CDR1 LNHDA and CDR2 SQIVND (reference sequence). V shed 4 bases and J shed 0 bases, with 10 bases lying between them. This CDR3 region has 15 residues. CDR3: CASSTFGGSNQPQHF. CDR3 coding DNA: TGTGCCAGTAGTACCTTCGGGGGTAGCAATCAGCCCCAGCATTTT.

This clone was found a few times. The V gene is TRBV7-2, the J gene TRBJ2-7, with a weak D call TRBD2 (6 bases). This CDR3 comprises 16 residues. The V end lost 4 bases, the J end lost 4 bases, and 20 bases lay between the germline ends. From germline, CDR1 is SGHTA and CDR2 FQGNSA. As DNA, the CDR3 is TGTGCCAGCAGCTCCCGGCGGGGCTTGTATCCGTACGAGCAGTACTTC. Its translation: CASSSRRGLYPYEQYF.

This clone has just a few counts. The genes are TRBV28 and TRBJ1-2, with 8 bases that match TRBD1. The CDR3 consists of 14 residues. CDR1 MDHEN and CDR2 SYDVKM come from the germline V gene. The V gene end was trimmed by 6 bases and the J gene end by 8 bases; junction bases not matched to a gene: 11. The chain's CDR3 is CASSRRDRSGGYTF. The CDR3 nucleotides read TGTGCCAGCAGCCGCCGGGACAGGTCGGGAGGCTACACCTTC.

Worth noting for this clone: Other DNA sequences in this sample translate to the same CDR3. The V gene is TRBV7-3, the J gene TRBJ2-3; D uncertain. The CDR3 has 13 residues. Trimming removed 3 bases at V and 3 bases at J, with 7 bases between. Germline V lookup: CDR1 SGHTA, CDR2 FQGTGA. CDR3 DNA sequence: TGTGCCAGCAGCTTCCGTGGGACAGATACGCAGTATTTT. Its protein product is CASSFRGTDTQYF.